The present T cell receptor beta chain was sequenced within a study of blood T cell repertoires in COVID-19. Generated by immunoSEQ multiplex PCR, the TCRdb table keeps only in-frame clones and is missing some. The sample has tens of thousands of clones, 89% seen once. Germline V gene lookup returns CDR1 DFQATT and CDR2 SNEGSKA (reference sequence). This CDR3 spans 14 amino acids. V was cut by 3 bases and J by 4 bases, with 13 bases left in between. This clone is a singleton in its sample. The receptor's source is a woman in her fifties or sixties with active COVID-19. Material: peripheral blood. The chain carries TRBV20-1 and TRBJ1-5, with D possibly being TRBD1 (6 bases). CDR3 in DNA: TGCAGTGCTAGTCAGGGGATAGGAAATCAGCCCCAGCATTTT. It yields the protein CSASQGIGNQPQHF.